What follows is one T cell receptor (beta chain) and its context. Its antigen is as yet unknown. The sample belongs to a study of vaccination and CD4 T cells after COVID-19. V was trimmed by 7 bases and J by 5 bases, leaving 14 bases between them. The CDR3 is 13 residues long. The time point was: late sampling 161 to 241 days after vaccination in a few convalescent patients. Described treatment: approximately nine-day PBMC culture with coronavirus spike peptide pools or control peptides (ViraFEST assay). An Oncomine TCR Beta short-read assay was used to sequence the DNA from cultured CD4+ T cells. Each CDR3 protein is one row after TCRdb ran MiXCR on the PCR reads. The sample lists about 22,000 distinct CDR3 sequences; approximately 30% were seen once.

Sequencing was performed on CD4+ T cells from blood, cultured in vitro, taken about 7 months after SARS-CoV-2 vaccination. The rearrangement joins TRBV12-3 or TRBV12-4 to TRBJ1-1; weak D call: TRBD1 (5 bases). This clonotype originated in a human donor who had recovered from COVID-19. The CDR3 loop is CASTTDRRTEAFF. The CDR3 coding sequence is TGTGCCAGCACCACCGACAGACGGACTGAAGCTTTCTTT.